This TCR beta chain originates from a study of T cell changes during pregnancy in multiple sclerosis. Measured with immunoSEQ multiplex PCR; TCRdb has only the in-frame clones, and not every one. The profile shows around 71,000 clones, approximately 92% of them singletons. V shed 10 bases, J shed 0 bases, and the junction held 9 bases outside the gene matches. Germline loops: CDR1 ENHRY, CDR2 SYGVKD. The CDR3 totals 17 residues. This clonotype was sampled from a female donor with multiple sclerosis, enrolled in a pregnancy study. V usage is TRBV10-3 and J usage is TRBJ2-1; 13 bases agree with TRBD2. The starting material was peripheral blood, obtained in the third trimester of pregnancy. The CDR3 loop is CATEGTSGMSSYNEQFF. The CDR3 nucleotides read TGTGCCACCGAAGGGACTAGCGGGATGAGCTCCTACAATGAGCAGTTCTTC.